This passage covers 20 T cell receptor beta chains from one sample sequenced in a study of T cells expressing NK-cell markers. No DNA is given; TCRdb re-called the 5' RACE reads and lists each CDR3 protein once. The repertoire table contains under 200,000 distinct CDR3 sequences. Sequenced sample: blood T cells: a sorted CD56 or NKG2C T cell subset, CD4+ or CD8+ T cells, or bulk PBMC T cells (not recorded which). All receptors come from a woman between 18 and 69 years old in good health.

The CDR3 reads CSASRTNQPQHF. V and J are TRBV20-1 and TRBJ1-5. CDR3 length: 12 residues. Per germline, CDR1 DFQATT and CDR2 SNEGSKA (reference sequence).

This chain joins TRBV5-1 and TRBJ2-3; the D call of TRBD2 rests on TCRdb alone, since no DNA is present to check it. Germline lookup yields CDR1 SGHRS and CDR2 YFSETQ. The CDR3 totals 16 residues. CDR3: CASSAPTSGAVDTQYF.

The V and J genes are TRBV7-6 and TRBJ1-6. From germline, CDR1 is SGHVS and CDR2 FNYEAQ. The length of the CDR3 is 15 residues. CDR3 sequence: CASSLGGGSNSPLHF.

The V gene is TRBV7-2, the J gene TRBJ2-3; the D call from TCRdb, TRBD1, cannot be confirmed without DNA. This CDR3 contains 15 residues. Germline lookup yields CDR1 SGHTA and CDR2 FQGNSA. CDR3 residues: CASSSLRGGGNTQYF. The entire variable domain, with the rest obtained from reference TRBV7-2 and TRBJ2-3, is as follows: GAGVSQSPSNKVTEKGKDVELRCDPISGHTALYWYRQSLGQGLEFLIYFQGNSAPDKSGLPSDRFSAERTGGSVSTLTIQRTQQEDSAVYLCASSSLRGGGNTQYFGPGTRLTVL.

This sequence joins TRBV5-6 and TRBJ1-4. The CDR3 consists of 16 residues. CDR1 is SGHDT and CDR2 is YYEEEE in the germline V gene. CDR3 residues: CASSLTRDFVNEKLFF.

The rearrangement uses TRBV12-3 or TRBV12-4 and TRBJ2-2; without DNA, the TCRdb call of TRBD1 cannot be checked. There are 12 residues in the CDR3. The CDR3 loop is CASGAEYGELFF.

V is TRBV5-1 and J is TRBJ2-2; TCRdb returns TRBD2, unconfirmable since there is no DNA. The germline V gene has CDR1 SGHRS and CDR2 YFSETQ. The CDR3 sequence is 15 residues long. The CDR3 sequence: CASSPSGRETGELFF. The complete variable domain, with remaining parts taken from reference TRBV5-1 and TRBJ2-2, reads KAGVTQTPRYLIKTRGQQVTLSCSPISGHRSVSWYQQTPGQGLQFLFEYFSETQRNKGNFPGRFSGRQFSNSRSEMNVSTLELGDSALYLCASSPSGRETGELFFGEGSRLTVL.

This chain uses TRBV6-7 with TRBJ1-5; TCRdb indicates TRBD1, and absent DNA this call remains unverified. TRBV6-7 is known as an ORF, though its function is uncertain. The CDR3 is made up of 14 amino acids. CDR3 loop: CASSHTRGGQPQHF.

This chain links TRBV6-5 with TRBJ2-7; TCRdb picks TRBD2, but there is no DNA to check that call. Per the germline V gene, CDR1 is MNHEY and CDR2 is SVGAGI. CDR3 length equals 15 residues. Here the CDR3 reads CASRPPGLAGGEQYF.

V gene TRBV24-1 combines with J gene TRBJ2-2; TCRdb outputs TRBD2, but without DNA this stays unchecked. CDR3 length: 16 amino acids. The germline V gene has CDR1 KGHDR and CDR2 SFDVKD. The CDR3 protein is CATSDSLGPHTGELFF.

The V gene is TRBV12-3 or TRBV12-4, the J gene TRBJ1-1; absent DNA, TCRdb's TRBD1 call cannot be checked. The CDR3 is made up of 13 amino acids. CDR3 region: CASSRGRNTEAFF.

The rearrangement uses TRBV7-8 and TRBJ2-1; the TCRdb call, TRBD2, lacks DNA for checking. Germline CDR1 SGHVS, CDR2 FQNEAQ. The CDR3 is 14 residues long. The CDR3 loop is CASSTRLGWNEQFF.

This chain links TRBV2 with TRBJ2-2. The CDR3 has 17 residues. Germline V gene data show CDR1 as SNHLY and CDR2 as FYNNEI. CDR3 in amino acids: CASRNDPGFRGTGELFF.

The chain recombines TRBV5-1 with TRBJ2-2; the TCRdb call, TRBD2, lacks DNA for checking. CDR3 length: 16 residues. The germline V gene has CDR1 SGHRS and CDR2 YFSETQ. The CDR3 reads CASSLRSGFDTGELFF.

The genes are TRBV16 and TRBJ1-6; TCRdb reports TRBD1, a call that lacks DNA to check it against. This CDR3 spans 18 amino acids. From germline, CDR1 is KGHSY and CDR2 FQNENV. The CDR3 is CASSQSFRGFSYNSPLHF. Based on the CDR3 plus reference TRBV16 and TRBJ1-6, the full variable domain is GEEVAQTPKHLVRGEGQKAKLYCAPIKGHSYVFWYQQVLKNEFKFLISFQNENVFDETGMPKERFSAKCLPNSPCSLEIQATKLEDSAVYFCASSQSFRGFSYNSPLHFGNGTRLTVT.

The chain employs TRBV5-1 and TRBJ1-6; TCRdb reports TRBD1, a call that lacks DNA to check it against. CDR3 length equals 14 residues. Germline CDR1 SGHRS, CDR2 YFSETQ. The CDR3 protein is CASSLEGTNSPLHF.

V and J are TRBV7-2 and TRBJ2-1; the TCRdb call, TRBD2, lacks DNA for checking. Germline V gene sequence: CDR1 SGHTA, CDR2 FQGNSA. The length of the CDR3 is 12 residues. CDR3 in amino acids: CASSLETGGQFF.

V gene TRBV12-3 or TRBV12-4 combines with J gene TRBJ2-3. This CDR3 has 14 residues. The CDR3 reads CASSFMGKTDTQYF.

The rearrangement joins TRBV5-1 to TRBJ2-7; TCRdb selects TRBD1, and the lack of DNA leaves this call unchecked. Germline V gives CDR1 SGHRS, CDR2 YFSETQ. The CDR3 runs to 14 residues. The CDR3 protein is CASSVTGSPYEQYF.

This rearrangement joins TRBV29-1 to TRBJ1-2; the D call of TRBD1 rests on TCRdb alone, since no DNA is present to check it. The germline V gene encodes CDR1 SQVTM and CDR2 ANQGSEA. CDR3 length: 13 residues. CDR3 in amino acids: CSVPPDEGGGYTF.